This T cell receptor (beta chain) was obtained from a study of T cell responses to AZD1222 COVID-19 vaccine. Overall study results and limits: Among spike-specific TCRs, nearly half reportedly target unmutated variant regions. The peak T cell response came first, and repertoires were sampled only after it. Seropositive status at baseline applied to only 5 to 7 AZD1222 recipients.

Clones were read by immunoSEQ multiplex PCR, and TCRdb kept only the in-frame ones, dropping some. This sample yields about 170,000 clones, of which just over 90% are seen a single time; approximately 2.9% belongs to the top ten. The germline V and J ends were trimmed by 7 bases and 4 bases, with 4 bases remaining between them. The CDR3 loop spans 10 amino acids. Germline V gives CDR1 MNHEY, CDR2 SMNVEV (reference sequence). Concerning this clone: The antigen remains unidentified.

Sequenced here: peripheral blood, sampled on day 0 of AZD1222 vaccination. The TCR sequence derives from an adult in good health. This rearrangement joins TRBV27 to TRBJ2-5; no reliable D call. The CDR3 here is CASTLETQYF. The CDR3 nucleotides are TGTGCCAGCACCTTAGAGACCCAGTACTTC.